This is a list of T cell receptor beta chains from one sample in a study of blood T cell repertoires in COVID-19. Assay used: immunoSEQ multiplex PCR; TCRdb lists only in-frame clones, some missing. The table lists roughly 150,000 clones, roughly 78% of them singletons. Material: peripheral blood. The receptors were gathered from a woman aged 55-69 years with COVID-19, enrolled during active disease. Both conserved end residues are part of each CDR3. Each record gives: V gene, clone size, CDR3 length, D gene, J gene, CDR3 DNA, CDR3 protein. A D gene is named only where the DNA matches it firmly. Rows may omit the clone size; those that give it use once, few, many or a size class.

v_call: TRBV19; clone_size: .; cdr3_length: 12; d_call: .; j_call: TRBJ2-1; cdr3_nt: TGTGCCAGTAGTATTGGAGGCAATGAGCAGTTCTTC; cdr3_aa: CASSIGGNEQFF
v_call: TRBV6-5; clone_size: .; cdr3_length: 13; d_call: .; j_call: TRBJ1-2; cdr3_nt: TGTGCCAGCACCCCGACTGATTACTATGGCTACACCTTC; cdr3_aa: CASTPTDYYGYTF
v_call: TRBV13; clone_size: .; cdr3_length: 12; d_call: .; j_call: TRBJ2-3; cdr3_nt: TGTGCCAGCCGCCCTAGGGGGGATACGCAGTATTTT; cdr3_aa: CASRPRGDTQYF
v_call: TRBV3-1/TRBV3-2; clone_size: .; cdr3_length: 20; d_call: .; j_call: TRBJ1-6; cdr3_nt: TGTGCCAGCAGCCAAGACCCGCGAAGGTATGGAGGCTCCTATAATTCACCCCTCCACTTT; cdr3_aa: CASSQDPRRYGGSYNSPLHF
v_call: TRBV6-5; clone_size: .; cdr3_length: 12; d_call: .; j_call: TRBJ1-2; cdr3_nt: TGTGCCAGCAGTCCCGGAGATTGGAGCTACACCTTC; cdr3_aa: CASSPGDWSYTF
v_call: TRBV6-2/TRBV6-3; clone_size: few; cdr3_length: 16; d_call: .; j_call: TRBJ1-4; cdr3_nt: TGTGCCAGCAGTTACTCGACGGGGGGGACTAATGAAAAACTGTTTTTT; cdr3_aa: CASSYSTGGTNEKLFF
v_call: TRBV27; clone_size: .; cdr3_length: 15; d_call: TRBD2; j_call: TRBJ2-1; cdr3_nt: TGTGCCAGCAGTTTAGGCGGGAGACCCTACAATGAGCAGTTCTTC; cdr3_aa: CASSLGGRPYNEQFF
v_call: TRBV10-3; clone_size: few; cdr3_length: 13; d_call: .; j_call: TRBJ1-6; cdr3_nt: TGTGCCATCAAAGGACAAGGGAATTCACCCCTCCACTTT; cdr3_aa: CAIKGQGNSPLHF
v_call: TRBV6-5; clone_size: .; cdr3_length: 15; d_call: .; j_call: TRBJ2-2; cdr3_nt: TGTGCCAGCATCTTTGAGTTCGGGAGCACCGGGGAGCTGTTTTTT; cdr3_aa: CASIFEFGSTGELFF
v_call: TRBV27; clone_size: .; cdr3_length: 19; d_call: TRBD1; j_call: TRBJ2-2; cdr3_nt: TGTGCCAGCAGTGCTCACGCCGGGACAGGGGGAAAAAATCCCGGGGAGCTGTTTTTT; cdr3_aa: CASSAHAGTGGKNPGELFF
v_call: TRBV5-6; clone_size: once; cdr3_length: 15; d_call: .; j_call: TRBJ1-6; cdr3_nt: TGTGCCAGCAGCCAGCCGGGGTCGGGGAATTCACCCCTCCACTTT; cdr3_aa: CASSQPGSGNSPLHF
v_call: TRBV7-9; clone_size: .; cdr3_length: 13; d_call: .; j_call: TRBJ2-5; cdr3_nt: TGTGCCAGCAGCTTCGGAGCGCCGGAGACCCAGTACTTC; cdr3_aa: CASSFGAPETQYF
v_call: TRBV10-2; clone_size: .; cdr3_length: 17; d_call: TRBD2; j_call: TRBJ2-2; cdr3_nt: TGCGCCAGCAGTGACCCAACGGGACGGGGGGGCCCCGGGGAGCTGTTTTTT; cdr3_aa: CASSDPTGRGGPGELFF
v_call: TRBV10-3; clone_size: .; cdr3_length: 13; d_call: .; j_call: TRBJ2-2; cdr3_nt: TGTGCCATCAGTGGATCGGTGTCCGGGGAGCTGTTTTTT; cdr3_aa: CAISGSVSGELFF
v_call: TRBV7-2; clone_size: few; cdr3_length: 14; d_call: TRBD1; j_call: TRBJ1-3; cdr3_nt: TGTGCCATCGGGACAGGGGGCCCTGGAAACACCATATATTTT; cdr3_aa: CAIGTGGPGNTIYF
v_call: TRBV30; clone_size: .; cdr3_length: 14; d_call: .; j_call: TRBJ2-5; cdr3_nt: TGTGCCGGCTTAGCGGAGATGTACCAAGAGACCCAGTACTTC; cdr3_aa: CAGLAEMYQETQYF
v_call: TRBV4-3; clone_size: .; cdr3_length: 21; d_call: TRBD2; j_call: TRBJ2-2; cdr3_nt: TGCGCCAGCAGCCAAGGCATTTACCGCGTGACTCTAGCGGGAGGGCCGGGGGAGCTGTTTTTT; cdr3_aa: CASSQGIYRVTLAGGPGELFF
v_call: TRBV2; clone_size: .; cdr3_length: 14; d_call: TRBD1; j_call: TRBJ1-5; cdr3_nt: TGTGCCAGCAGTGGGAGGACAGGGAATCGGCCCCAGCATTTT; cdr3_aa: CASSGRTGNRPQHF
v_call: TRBV7-2; clone_size: .; cdr3_length: 15; d_call: TRBD2; j_call: TRBJ2-7; cdr3_nt: TGTGCCAGCAGCTCGGGACTAGCGGGAGCGGACGAGCAGTACTTC; cdr3_aa: CASSSGLAGADEQYF
v_call: TRBV7-7; clone_size: .; cdr3_length: 15; d_call: .; j_call: TRBJ1-4; cdr3_nt: TGTGCTAGCAGCCAGGGGCGTGGGTCCAATGAAAAACTGTTTTTT; cdr3_aa: CASSQGRGSNEKLFF
v_call: TRBV6-5; clone_size: .; cdr3_length: 14; d_call: .; j_call: TRBJ1-5; cdr3_nt: TGTGCCAGCACCCCGTGGGGGGGGAGTGGGCCCCAGCATTTT; cdr3_aa: CASTPWGGSGPQHF
v_call: TRBV29-1; clone_size: .; cdr3_length: 14; d_call: .; j_call: TRBJ2-7; cdr3_nt: TGCAGCGTTGAAAAGGCAGGGTCAGGGTACGAGCAGTACTTC; cdr3_aa: CSVEKAGSGYEQYF
v_call: TRBV6-2/TRBV6-3; clone_size: .; cdr3_length: 14; d_call: .; j_call: TRBJ2-2; cdr3_nt: TGTGCCAGCAGTCACGAGGGTTATAACGGGGAGCTGTTTTTT; cdr3_aa: CASSHEGYNGELFF
v_call: TRBV14; clone_size: .; cdr3_length: 19; d_call: .; j_call: TRBJ2-3; cdr3_nt: TGTGCCAGCAGCCCCGGGGCGAGACGCTATGGGACTAGCACAGATACGCAGTATTTT; cdr3_aa: CASSPGARRYGTSTDTQYF
v_call: TRBV27; clone_size: .; cdr3_length: 14; d_call: .; j_call: TRBJ2-7; cdr3_nt: TGTGCCAGCAGTCCTCGGCAGGGCCTCTACGAGCAGTACTTC; cdr3_aa: CASSPRQGLYEQYF
v_call: TRBV7-9; clone_size: .; cdr3_length: 12; d_call: .; j_call: TRBJ2-2; cdr3_nt: TGTGCCTACAGCCTGAACACCGGGGAGCTGTTTTTT; cdr3_aa: CAYSLNTGELFF
v_call: TRBV19; clone_size: .; cdr3_length: 14; d_call: .; j_call: TRBJ1-5; cdr3_nt: TGTGCCAGTAGTATAGCTCGGGGATCTCAGCCCCAGCATTTT; cdr3_aa: CASSIARGSQPQHF
v_call: TRBV11-2; clone_size: .; cdr3_length: 14; d_call: TRBD1; j_call: TRBJ1-2; cdr3_nt: TGTGCCAGCAGCTTAGGATGGACAGGGAGCGGCTACACCTTC; cdr3_aa: CASSLGWTGSGYTF
v_call: TRBV19; clone_size: .; cdr3_length: 15; d_call: TRBD1; j_call: TRBJ1-5; cdr3_nt: TGTGCCAGTAGTCCGTCCGGACAGGGGGGACAGCCCCAGCATTTT; cdr3_aa: CASSPSGQGGQPQHF
v_call: TRBV19; clone_size: .; cdr3_length: 15; d_call: TRBD1; j_call: TRBJ2-2; cdr3_nt: TGTGCCAGTAGATGGGGGACAGGGGACACCGGGGAGCTGTTTTTT; cdr3_aa: CASRWGTGDTGELFF
v_call: TRBV4-1; clone_size: few; cdr3_length: 14; d_call: TRBD1; j_call: TRBJ2-5; cdr3_nt: TGCGCCAGCAGCACCCGGGACAGGGACGCGACCCAGTACTTC; cdr3_aa: CASSTRDRDATQYF
v_call: TRBV28; clone_size: .; cdr3_length: 16; d_call: TRBD2; j_call: TRBJ2-5; cdr3_nt: TGTGCCAGCAGTGGGACTAGCGGGACGGTGTGGGAGACCCAGTACTTC; cdr3_aa: CASSGTSGTVWETQYF
v_call: TRBV19; clone_size: .; cdr3_length: 15; d_call: .; j_call: TRBJ1-1; cdr3_nt: TGTGCCAGTAGTATCAGGGAGGCGACGAACACTGAAGCTTTCTTT; cdr3_aa: CASSIREATNTEAFF
v_call: TRBV9; clone_size: .; cdr3_length: 14; d_call: TRBD2; j_call: TRBJ2-7; cdr3_nt: TGTGCCAGCAGCGTAGCGGGGGGAGACTACGAGCAGTACTTC; cdr3_aa: CASSVAGGDYEQYF
v_call: TRBV7-3; clone_size: .; cdr3_length: 13; d_call: .; j_call: TRBJ2-1; cdr3_nt: TGTGCCAGCAGCTTAAGCGGGAACAATGAGCAGTTCTTC; cdr3_aa: CASSLSGNNEQFF
v_call: TRBV28; clone_size: .; cdr3_length: 16; d_call: .; j_call: TRBJ1-1; cdr3_nt: TGTGCCAGCAGTTTATTACGGGGGGCGATGGTCACTGAAGCTTTCTTT; cdr3_aa: CASSLLRGAMVTEAFF
v_call: TRBV4-3; clone_size: .; cdr3_length: 15; d_call: TRBD2; j_call: TRBJ2-7; cdr3_nt: TGCGCCAGCAGCCAAGGACTAGCGGGGGCCTACGAGCAGTACTTC; cdr3_aa: CASSQGLAGAYEQYF
v_call: TRBV6-4; clone_size: few; cdr3_length: 14; d_call: .; j_call: TRBJ1-6; cdr3_nt: TGTGCCAGCAGTGACGGTCGGCGAGAGGCACCCCTCCACTTT; cdr3_aa: CASSDGRREAPLHF
v_call: TRBV18; clone_size: .; cdr3_length: 17; d_call: .; j_call: TRBJ2-3; cdr3_nt: TGTGCCAGCTCACCCCAACCCCCCAAGATACAGGCGGATACGCAGTATTTT; cdr3_aa: CASSPQPPKIQADTQYF
v_call: TRBV30; clone_size: few; cdr3_length: 14; d_call: .; j_call: TRBJ2-1; cdr3_nt: TGTGCCTGGAGTGTACCAGGGGCCTACAATGAGCAGTTCTTC; cdr3_aa: CAWSVPGAYNEQFF